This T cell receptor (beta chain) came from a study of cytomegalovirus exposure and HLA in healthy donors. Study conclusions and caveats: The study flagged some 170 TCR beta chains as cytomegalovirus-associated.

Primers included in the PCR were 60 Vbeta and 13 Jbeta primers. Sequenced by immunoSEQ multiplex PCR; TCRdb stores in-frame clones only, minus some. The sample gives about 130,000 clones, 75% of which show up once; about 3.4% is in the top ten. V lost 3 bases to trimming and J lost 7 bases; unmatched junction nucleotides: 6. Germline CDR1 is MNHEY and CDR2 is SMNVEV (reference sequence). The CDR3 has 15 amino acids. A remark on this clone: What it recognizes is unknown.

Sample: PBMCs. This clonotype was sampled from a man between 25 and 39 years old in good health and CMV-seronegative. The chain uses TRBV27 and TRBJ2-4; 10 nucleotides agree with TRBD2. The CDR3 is CASSFLAGEGNIQYF. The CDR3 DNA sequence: TGTGCCAGCAGTTTTCTAGCGGGAGAGGGGAACATTCAGTACTTC.